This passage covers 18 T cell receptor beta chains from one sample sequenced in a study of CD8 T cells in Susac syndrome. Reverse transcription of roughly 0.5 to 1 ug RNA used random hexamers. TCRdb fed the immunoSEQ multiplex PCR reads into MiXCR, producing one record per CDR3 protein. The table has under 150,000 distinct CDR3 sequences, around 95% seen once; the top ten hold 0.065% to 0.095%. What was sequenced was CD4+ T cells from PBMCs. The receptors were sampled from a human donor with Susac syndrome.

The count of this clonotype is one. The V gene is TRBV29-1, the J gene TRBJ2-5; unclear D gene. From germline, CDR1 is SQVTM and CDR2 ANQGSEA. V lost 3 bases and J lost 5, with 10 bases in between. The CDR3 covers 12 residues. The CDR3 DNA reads TGCAGCGTTGAGCTATCTCGGGAGACCCAGTACTTC. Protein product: CSVELSRETQYF. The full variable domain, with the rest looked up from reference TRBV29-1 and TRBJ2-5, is SAVISQKPSRDICQRGTSLTIQCQVDSQVTMMFWYRQQPGQSLTLIATANQGSEATYESGFVIDKFPISRPNLTFSTLTVSNMSPEDSSIYLCSVELSRETQYFGPGTRLLVL.

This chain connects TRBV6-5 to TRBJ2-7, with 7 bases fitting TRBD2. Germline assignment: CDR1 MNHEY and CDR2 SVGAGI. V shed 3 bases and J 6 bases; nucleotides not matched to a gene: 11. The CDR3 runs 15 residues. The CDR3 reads CASSYVAGASAEQYF. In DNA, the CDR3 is TGTGCCAGCAGTTATGTGGCGGGAGCGTCCGCCGAGCAGTACTTC.

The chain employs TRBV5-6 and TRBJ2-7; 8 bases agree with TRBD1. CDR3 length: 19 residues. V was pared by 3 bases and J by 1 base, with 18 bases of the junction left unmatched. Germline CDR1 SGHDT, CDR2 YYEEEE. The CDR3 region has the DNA TGTGCCAGCAGCTCCCGTCGCCCCTCGGACAGGGCGTGGTCCTACGAGCAGTACTTC. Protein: CASSSRRPSDRAWSYEQYF.

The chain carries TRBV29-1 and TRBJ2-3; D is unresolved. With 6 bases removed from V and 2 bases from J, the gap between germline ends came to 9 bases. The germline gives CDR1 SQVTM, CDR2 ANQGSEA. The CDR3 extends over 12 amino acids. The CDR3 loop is CSVQHLTDTQYF. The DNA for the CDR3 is TGCAGCGTCCAACACCTCACAGATACGCAGTATTTT.

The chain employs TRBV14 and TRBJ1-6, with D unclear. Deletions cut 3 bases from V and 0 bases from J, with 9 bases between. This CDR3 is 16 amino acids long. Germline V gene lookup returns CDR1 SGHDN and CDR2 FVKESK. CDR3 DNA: TGTGCCAGCAGCCATGGAGTGAGCTCCTATAATTCACCCCTCCACTTT. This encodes CASSHGVSSYNSPLHF.

The CDR3 bases are TGTGCCAGCAGCTTCCGCCGAACCCACGGGGACTACCTTCAAGAGACCCAGTACTTC. This codes for CASSFRRTHGDYLQETQYF. The rearrangement uses TRBV5-6 and TRBJ2-5; 7 nucleotides match TRBD2. V trimming: 2 bases; J trimming: 2 bases; junction bases outside the gene matches: 18. The CDR3 has 19 amino acids. CDR1 SGHDT and CDR2 YYEEEE come from the germline V gene.

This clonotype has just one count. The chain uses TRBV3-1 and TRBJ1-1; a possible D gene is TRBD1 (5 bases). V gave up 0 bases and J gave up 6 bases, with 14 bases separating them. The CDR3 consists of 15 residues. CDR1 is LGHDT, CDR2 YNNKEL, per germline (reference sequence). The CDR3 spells CASSQEVQGLAEAFF. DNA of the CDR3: TGTGCCAGCAGCCAAGAGGTTCAGGGCCTGGCTGAAGCTTTCTTT.

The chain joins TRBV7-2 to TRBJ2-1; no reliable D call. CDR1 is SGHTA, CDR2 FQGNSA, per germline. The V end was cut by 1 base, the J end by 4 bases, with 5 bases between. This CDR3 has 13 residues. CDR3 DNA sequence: TGTGCCAGCAGCTTAGGACCTTACAATGAGCAGTTCTTC. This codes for CASSLGPYNEQFF.

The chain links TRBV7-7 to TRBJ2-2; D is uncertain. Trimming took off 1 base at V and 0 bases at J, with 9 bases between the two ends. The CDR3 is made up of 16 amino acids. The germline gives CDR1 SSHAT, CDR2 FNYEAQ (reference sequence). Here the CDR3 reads CASSLVSGSNTGELFF. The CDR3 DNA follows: TGTGCCAGCAGCTTAGTTTCAGGATCGAACACCGGGGAGCTGTTTTTT.

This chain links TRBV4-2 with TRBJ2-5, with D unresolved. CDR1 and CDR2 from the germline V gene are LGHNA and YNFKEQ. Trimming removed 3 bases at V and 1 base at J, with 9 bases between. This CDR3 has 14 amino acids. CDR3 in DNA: TGTGCCAGCAGCCACCCCGGGCCCCAAGAGACCCAGTACTTC. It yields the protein CASSHPGPQETQYF.

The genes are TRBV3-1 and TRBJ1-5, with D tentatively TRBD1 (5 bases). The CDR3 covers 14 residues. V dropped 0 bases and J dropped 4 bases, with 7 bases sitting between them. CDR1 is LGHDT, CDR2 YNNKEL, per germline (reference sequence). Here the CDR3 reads CASSQDRTNQPQHF. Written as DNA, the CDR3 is TGTGCCAGCAGCCAAGACAGGACAAATCAGCCCCAGCATTTT.

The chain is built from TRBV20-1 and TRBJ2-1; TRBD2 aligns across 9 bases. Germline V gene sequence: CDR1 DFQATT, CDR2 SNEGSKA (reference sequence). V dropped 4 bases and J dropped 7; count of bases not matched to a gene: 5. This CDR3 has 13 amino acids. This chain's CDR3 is CSATGLAWNEQFF. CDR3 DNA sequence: TGCAGTGCTACGGGACTAGCTTGGAATGAGCAGTTCTTC.

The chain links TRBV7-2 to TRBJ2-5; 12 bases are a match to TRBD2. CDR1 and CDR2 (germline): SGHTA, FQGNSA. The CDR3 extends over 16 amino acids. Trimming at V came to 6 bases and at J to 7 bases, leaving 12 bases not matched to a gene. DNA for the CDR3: TGTGCCAGCAGATCCTTCACTAGCGGGGGGCCGGGGACCCAGTACTTC. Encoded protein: CASRSFTSGGPGTQYF.

The CDR3 coding sequence is TGTGCCAGCAGCGAACAGGGTTACGAGCAGTACTTC. Protein: CASSEQGYEQYF. The V gene is TRBV7-9, the J gene TRBJ2-7; TRBD1 is a possible D gene (6 bases). Germline lookup yields CDR1 SEHNR and CDR2 FQNEAQ (reference sequence). Trimming shortened V by 5 bases and J by 4 bases, and 9 bases separated the two germline ends. CDR3 length: 12 amino acids.

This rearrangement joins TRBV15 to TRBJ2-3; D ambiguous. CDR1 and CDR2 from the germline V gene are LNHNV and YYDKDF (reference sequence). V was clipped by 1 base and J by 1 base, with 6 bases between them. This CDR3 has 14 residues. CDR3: CATSRGTRTDTQYF. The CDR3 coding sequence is TGTGCCACCAGCAGAGGTACCCGCACAGATACGCAGTATTTT.

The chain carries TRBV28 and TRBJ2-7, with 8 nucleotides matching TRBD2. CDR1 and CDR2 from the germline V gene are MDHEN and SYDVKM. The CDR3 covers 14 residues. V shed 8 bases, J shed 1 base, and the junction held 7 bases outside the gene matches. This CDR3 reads CASVAGGNSYEQYF. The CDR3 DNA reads TGTGCCAGCGTGGCGGGAGGAAATTCCTACGAGCAGTACTTC.

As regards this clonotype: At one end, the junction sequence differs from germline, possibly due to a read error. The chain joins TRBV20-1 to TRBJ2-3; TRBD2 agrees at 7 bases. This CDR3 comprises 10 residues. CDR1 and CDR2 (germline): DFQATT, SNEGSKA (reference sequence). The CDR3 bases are TGCAGTGCTGGGAGGGCCCCGGAGGATTTT. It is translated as CSAGRAPEDF.

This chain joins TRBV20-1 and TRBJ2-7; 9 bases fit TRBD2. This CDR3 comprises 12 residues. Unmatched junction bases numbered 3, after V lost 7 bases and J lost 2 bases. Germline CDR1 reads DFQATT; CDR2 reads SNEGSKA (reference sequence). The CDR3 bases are TGCAGTGGAGTAGCGGGAGCCTACGAGCAGTACTTC. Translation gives CSGVAGAYEQYF.